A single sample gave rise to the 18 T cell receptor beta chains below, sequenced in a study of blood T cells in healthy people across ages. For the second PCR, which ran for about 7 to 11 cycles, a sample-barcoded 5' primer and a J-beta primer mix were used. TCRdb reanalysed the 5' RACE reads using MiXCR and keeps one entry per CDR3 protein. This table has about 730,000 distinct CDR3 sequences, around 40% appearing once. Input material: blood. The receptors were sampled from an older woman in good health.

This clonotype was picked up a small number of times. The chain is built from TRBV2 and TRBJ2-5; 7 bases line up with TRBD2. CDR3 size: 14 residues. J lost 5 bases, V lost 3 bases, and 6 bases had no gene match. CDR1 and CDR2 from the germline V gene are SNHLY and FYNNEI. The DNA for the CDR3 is TGTGCCAGCAGTGATAACGCCGGGGGGGAGACCCAGTACTTC. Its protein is CASSDNAGGETQYF.

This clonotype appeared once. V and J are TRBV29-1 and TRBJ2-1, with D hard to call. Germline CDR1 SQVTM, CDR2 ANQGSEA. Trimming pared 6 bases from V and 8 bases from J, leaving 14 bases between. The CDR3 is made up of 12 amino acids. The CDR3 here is CSVQVSRDEQFF. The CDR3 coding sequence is TGCAGCGTCCAAGTTTCTCGGGATGAGCAGTTCTTC.

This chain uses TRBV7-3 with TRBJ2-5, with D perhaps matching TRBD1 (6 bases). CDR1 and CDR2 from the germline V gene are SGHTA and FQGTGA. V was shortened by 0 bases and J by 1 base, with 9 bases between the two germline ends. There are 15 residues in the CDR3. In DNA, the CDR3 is TGTGCCAGCAGCTTAACAACAGGGCGCCAAGAGACCCAGTACTTC. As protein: CASSLTTGRQETQYF.

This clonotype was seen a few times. CDR3 nucleotide sequence: TGTGCCAGCAGCCGCGGACAGGGGGAAGGCTACACCTTC. This sequence encodes CASSRGQGEGYTF. The chain uses TRBV3-1 and TRBJ1-2; TRBD1 matches at 10 bases. Germline values: CDR1 LGHDT, CDR2 YNNKEL (reference sequence). This CDR3 region has 13 residues. V shed 4 bases and J 8 bases; nucleotides not matched to a gene: 4.

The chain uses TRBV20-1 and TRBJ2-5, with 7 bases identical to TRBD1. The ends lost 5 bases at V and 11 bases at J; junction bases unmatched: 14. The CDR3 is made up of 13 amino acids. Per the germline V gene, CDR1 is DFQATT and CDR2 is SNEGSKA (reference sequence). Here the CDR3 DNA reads TGCAGTGCTGGTCGACAGGGTAGGAATGAGCAGTACTTC. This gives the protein CSAGRQGRNEQYF.

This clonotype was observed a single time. The CDR3 nucleotides read TGTGCCAGCAGCCCAATAGGGGGGACTAGCCTGAGCACAGATACGCAGTATTTT. It specifies CASSPIGGTSLSTDTQYF. The chain has TRBV7-6 and TRBJ2-3, with TRBD2 matching 9 bases. The CDR3 consists of 18 residues. Germline CDR1 is SGHVS and CDR2 is FNYEAQ. V lost 5 bases and J lost 0; bases outside the gene matches: 12.

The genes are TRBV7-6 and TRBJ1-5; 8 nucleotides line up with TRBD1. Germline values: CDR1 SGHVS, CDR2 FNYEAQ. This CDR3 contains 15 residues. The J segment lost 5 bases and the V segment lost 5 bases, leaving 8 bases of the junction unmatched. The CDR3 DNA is TGTGCCAGCAGCCCGCGGACAGGGCAGGATCAGCCCCAGCATTTT. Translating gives CASSPRTGQDQPQHF.

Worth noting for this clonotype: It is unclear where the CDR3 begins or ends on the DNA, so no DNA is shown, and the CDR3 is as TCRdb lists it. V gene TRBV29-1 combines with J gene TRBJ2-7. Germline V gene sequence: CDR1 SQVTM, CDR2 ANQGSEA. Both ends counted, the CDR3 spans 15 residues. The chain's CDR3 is CSVESALNFGNEQYF.

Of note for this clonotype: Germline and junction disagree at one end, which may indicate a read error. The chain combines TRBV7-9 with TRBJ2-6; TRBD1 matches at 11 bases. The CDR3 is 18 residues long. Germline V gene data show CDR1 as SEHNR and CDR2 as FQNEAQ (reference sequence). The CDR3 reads CAGSFSGTGGSGANVLTF. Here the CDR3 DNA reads TGTGCCGGCAGCTTCTCCGGGACAGGGGGCTCTGGGGCCAACGTCCTGACTTTC. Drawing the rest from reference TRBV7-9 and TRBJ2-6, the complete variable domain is DTGVSQNPRHKITKRGQNVTFRCDPISEHNRLYWYRQTLGQGPEFLTYFQNEAQLEKSRLLSDRFSAERPKGSFSTLEIQRTEQGDSAMYLCAGSFSGTGGSGANVLTFGAGSRLTVL.

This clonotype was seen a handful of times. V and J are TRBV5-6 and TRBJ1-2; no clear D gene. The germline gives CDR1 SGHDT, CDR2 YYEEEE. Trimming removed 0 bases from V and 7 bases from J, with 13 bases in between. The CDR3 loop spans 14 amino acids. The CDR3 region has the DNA TGTGCCAGCAGCTTGGAGTTGGGATTAATTGGCTACACCTTC. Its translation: CASSLELGLIGYTF.

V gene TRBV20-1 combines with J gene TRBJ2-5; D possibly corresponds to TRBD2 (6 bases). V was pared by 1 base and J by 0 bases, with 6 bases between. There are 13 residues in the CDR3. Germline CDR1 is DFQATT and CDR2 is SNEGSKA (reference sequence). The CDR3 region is CSARGTNQETQYF. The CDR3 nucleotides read TGCAGTGCTAGAGGGACTAACCAAGAGACCCAGTACTTC.

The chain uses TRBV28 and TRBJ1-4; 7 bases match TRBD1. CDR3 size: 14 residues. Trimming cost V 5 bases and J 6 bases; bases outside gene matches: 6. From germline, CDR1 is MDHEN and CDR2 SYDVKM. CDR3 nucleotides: TGTGCCAGCAGTCTAGCGACAGGGCATGAAAAACTGTTTTTT. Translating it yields CASSLATGHEKLFF.

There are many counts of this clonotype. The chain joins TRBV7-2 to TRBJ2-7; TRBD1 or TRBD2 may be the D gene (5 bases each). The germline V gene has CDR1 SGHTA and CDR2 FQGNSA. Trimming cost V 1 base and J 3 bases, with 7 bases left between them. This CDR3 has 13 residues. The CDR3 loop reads CASSLGGYYEQYF. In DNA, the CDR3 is TGTGCCAGCAGCTTAGGGGGGTACTACGAGCAGTACTTC.

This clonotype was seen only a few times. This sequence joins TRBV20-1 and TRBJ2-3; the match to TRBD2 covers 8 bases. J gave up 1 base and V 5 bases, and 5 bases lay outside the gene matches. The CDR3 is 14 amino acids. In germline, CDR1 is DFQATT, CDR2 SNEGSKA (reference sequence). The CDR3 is CSAHLAGRTDTQYF. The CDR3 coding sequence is TGCAGTGCTCATCTAGCGGGTCGCACAGATACGCAGTATTTT.

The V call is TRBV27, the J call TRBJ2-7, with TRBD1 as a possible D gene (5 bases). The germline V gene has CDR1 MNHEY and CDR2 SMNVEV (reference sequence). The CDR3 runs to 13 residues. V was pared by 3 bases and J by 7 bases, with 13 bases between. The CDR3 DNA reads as TGTGCCAGCAGTTTTAATTCAGGGCTGGAGCAGTACTTC. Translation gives CASSFNSGLEQYF.

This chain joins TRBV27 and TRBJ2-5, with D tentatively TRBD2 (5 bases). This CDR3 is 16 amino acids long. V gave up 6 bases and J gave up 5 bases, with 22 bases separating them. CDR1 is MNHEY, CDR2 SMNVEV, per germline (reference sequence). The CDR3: CASSRGPADPTETQYF. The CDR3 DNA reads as TGTGCCAGCAGCAGAGGACCAGCGGACCCAACCGAGACCCAGTACTTC.

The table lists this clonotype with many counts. CDR3 protein: CASSQGLAGSDTQYF. CDR3 DNA: TGTGCCAGCAGTCAGGGACTAGCGGGATCAGATACGCAGTATTTT. The V call is TRBV7-2, the J call TRBJ2-3; 13 nucleotides line up with TRBD2. The germline V gene encodes CDR1 SGHTA and CDR2 FQGNSA. The CDR3 is made up of 15 amino acids. V lost 6 bases to trimming and J lost 4 bases; unmatched junction nucleotides: 4. The variable domain in full, completed from reference TRBV7-2 and TRBJ2-3, reads GAGVSQSPSNKVTEKGKDVELRCDPISGHTALYWYRQSLGQGLEFLIYFQGNSAPDKSGLPSDRFSAERTGGSVSTLTIQRTQQEDSAVYLCASSQGLAGSDTQYFGPGTRLTVL.

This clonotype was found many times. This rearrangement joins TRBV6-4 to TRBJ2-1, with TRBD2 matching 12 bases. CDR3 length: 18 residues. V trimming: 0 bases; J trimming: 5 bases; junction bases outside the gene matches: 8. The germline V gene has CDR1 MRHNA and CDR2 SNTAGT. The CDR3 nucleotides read TGTGCCAGCAGTGACTCTAAAGGGCGACTAGCGGGAGACAATGAGCAGTTCTTC. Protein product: CASSDSKGRLAGDNEQFF.